The 18 T cell receptor beta chains in this list originate from one sample, sequenced in a study of shared clonotypes between healthy human individuals. The table came from immunoSEQ multiplex PCR; TCRdb's copy has only in-frame clones and leaves some out. The sample carries about 230,000 clones, 60% to 70% recorded once. Specimen: memory CD4+ T cells sorted from blood. Described subset: CD45RA-negative fraction. The receptors shown here come from a man aged 25-45 years in good health.

V is TRBV11-2 and J is TRBJ1-4; D is ambiguous. The germline CDR1 and CDR2 sequences are SGHAT and FQNNGV. The CDR3 spans 17 residues. V was cut by 2 bases and J by 0 bases, with 13 bases left in between. The CDR3 region is CASSLSGSAATNEKLFF. The DNA of the CDR3 is TGTGCCAGCAGCTTATCGGGTAGCGCTGCAACTAATGAAAAACTGTTTTTT.

The chain recombines TRBV2 with TRBJ1-4; D not certain. The length of the CDR3 is 12 residues. V lost 6 bases to trimming and J lost 5 bases, with 7 bases between them. Per germline, CDR1 SNHLY and CDR2 FYNNEI. As DNA, the CDR3 is TGTGCCAGCAGCTCAGAGAATGAAAAACTGTTTTTT. Amino acids: CASSSENEKLFF.

Comment on this clone: This is likely a read error, given that the CDR3 carries no conserved phenylalanine or tryptophan at its end. The DNA is omitted, as the CDR3 cannot be located on it reliably, and the CDR3 follows TCRdb's listing. V gene TRBV25-1 combines with J gene TRBJ1-2. The length of the CDR3 is 14 amino acids, counting both ends. Per germline, CDR1 MGHDK and CDR2 SYGVNS. The chain's CDR3 is CASSTFRELGKTYG.

This clone was observed a few times. The rearrangement links TRBV5-6 to TRBJ2-7, with D unresolved. From germline, CDR1 is SGHDT and CDR2 YYEEEE. Trimming cost V 0 bases and J 4 bases, with 5 bases left between them. There are 12 residues in the CDR3. DNA of the CDR3: TGTGCCAGCAGCTTGGCGGTATACGAGCAGTACTTC. Its protein is CASSLAVYEQYF. The entire variable domain, with the rest obtained from reference TRBV5-6 and TRBJ2-7, is as follows: DAGVTQSPTHLIKTRGQQVTLRCSPKSGHDTVSWYQQALGQGPQFIFQYYEEEERQRGNFPDRFSGHQFPNYSSELNVNALLLGDSALYLCASSLAVYEQYFGPGTRLTVT.

The CDR3 DNA reads as TGTGCCAGCAGTTTACTGGGAGGGAACACTGAAGCTTTCTTT. Translated, it gives CASSLLGGNTEAFF. The genes are TRBV28 and TRBJ1-1, with D unclear. With 2 bases removed from V and 1 base from J, the gap between germline ends came to 8 bases. This CDR3 has 14 residues. Germline V gene sequence: CDR1 MDHEN, CDR2 SYDVKM.

This chain joins TRBV5-1 and TRBJ1-4; D uncertain. In germline, CDR1 is SGHRS, CDR2 YFSETQ. The germline V and J ends were trimmed by 3 bases and 7 bases, with 16 bases remaining between them. The CDR3 is 15 amino acids. The CDR3 loop reads CASSSGTPGGEKLFF. The DNA for the CDR3 is TGCGCCAGCAGCTCGGGAACCCCCGGAGGTGAAAAACTGTTTTTT.

The chain couples TRBV6-6 to TRBJ1-1, with D perhaps TRBD1 (6 bases). Deletions cut 11 bases from V and 0 bases from J, with 13 bases between. CDR1 is MNHNY, CDR2 SVGAGI, per germline (reference sequence). The CDR3 is made up of 13 amino acids. The CDR3 spells CAGRGHLNTEAFF. Here the CDR3 DNA reads TGTGCCGGTAGGGGACATTTGAACACTGAAGCTTTCTTT.

This sequence joins TRBV29-1 and TRBJ2-1; D call uncertain. Germline V gives CDR1 SQVTM, CDR2 ANQGSEA. The CDR3 length is 12 residues. The V gene lost 3 bases and the J gene lost 7 bases, with 10 bases spanning the gap. CDR3 sequence: CSVDGLRNEQFF. The CDR3 bases are TGCAGCGTTGATGGGCTCCGGAATGAGCAGTTCTTC.

This chain's CDR3 is CASMRDLGSYEQYF. DNA of the CDR3: TGTGCCAGCATGAGGGATCTGGGCTCCTACGAGCAGTACTTC. The genes are TRBV2 and TRBJ2-7; tentative D call: TRBD2 (5 bases). Deletions cut 7 bases from V and 0 bases from J, with 13 bases between. This CDR3 has 14 residues. Germline-derived CDR1 and CDR2 are SNHLY and FYNNEI.

As concerns this clone: A read error is possible here, since a much larger clone lies one base away. This chain joins TRBV11-3 and TRBJ2-2, with D hard to call. CDR3 length: 12 residues. Looked up from germline, CDR1 is SGHNT and CDR2 is YENEEA. The CDR3 here is CASSSNIGELFF. The CDR3 nucleotides are TGTGCCAGCAGCTCTAACATCGGGGAGCTGTTTTTT.

The chain uses TRBV5-1 and TRBJ2-5; D is unclear. Germline V gives CDR1 SGHRS, CDR2 YFSETQ. The CDR3 spans 14 residues. The V end lost 0 bases, the J end lost 2 bases, and 8 bases lay between the germline ends. CDR3 coding DNA: TGCGCCAGCAGCTTGGAAGGAATTCAAGAGACCCAGTACTTC. Amino acid sequence: CASSLEGIQETQYF.

This chain connects TRBV5-1 to TRBJ2-3, with D tentatively TRBD1 (5 bases). V lost 2 bases, J lost 1 base, and 11 bases lay in between. Germline V gene sequence: CDR1 SGHRS, CDR2 YFSETQ. The CDR3 is 15 amino acids. Here the CDR3 reads CASSLTGSRTDTQYF. DNA of the CDR3: TGCGCCAGCAGCTTAACAGGCTCGCGCACAGATACGCAGTATTTT.

The genes are TRBV7-9 and TRBJ2-4, with D possibly TRBD2 on 5 matching bases. The CDR3 is 16 amino acids. Trimming removed 1 base from V and 0 bases from J, with 10 bases in between. Per germline, CDR1 SEHNR and CDR2 FQNEAQ (reference sequence). CDR3 in DNA: TGTGCCAGCAGCTTAGGGGCAGGACTAGCCAAAAACATTCAGTACTTC. This encodes CASSLGAGLAKNIQYF.

J is TRBJ2-3 and V is TRBV5-5; D tentatively reads TRBD1 or TRBD2 (5 bases each). CDR1 and CDR2 (germline): SGHKS, YYEKEE (reference sequence). Trimming took off 4 bases at V and 4 bases at J, with 13 bases between the two ends. This CDR3 region has 14 residues. CDR3 region: CASSVWDGADTQYF. The DNA of the CDR3 is TGTGCCAGCAGCGTGTGGGACGGAGCAGATACGCAGTATTTT.

The V and J genes are TRBV5-1 and TRBJ1-2; D not certain. The CDR3 runs to 13 residues. The germline V gene has CDR1 SGHRS and CDR2 YFSETQ. Trimming pared 5 bases from V and 4 bases from J, leaving 12 bases between. The CDR3 bases are TGCGCCAGCAGGAGGGAGGGCATCTATGGCTACACCTTC. Translated, it gives CASRREGIYGYTF.

The J gene is TRBJ1-4, the V gene TRBV5-4; 7 positions agree with TRBD1. The V gene end was trimmed by 5 bases and the J gene end by 3 bases; junction bases not matched to a gene: 4. CDR1 and CDR2 (germline): SGHNT, YYREEE (reference sequence). The CDR3 is 14 residues long. In DNA form, the CDR3 reads TGTGCCAGCAGTCGTCAGGGGGCTAATGAAAAACTGTTTTTT. This gives the protein CASSRQGANEKLFF.

The chain uses TRBV28 and TRBJ1-2; 9 bases are shared with TRBD1. The CDR3 loop spans 16 amino acids. Germline-derived CDR1 and CDR2 are MDHEN and SYDVKM. V shed 8 bases, J shed 8 bases, and the junction held 18 bases outside the gene matches. The CDR3 loop is CASRTPPGTGIDGYTF. CDR3 nucleotide sequence: TGTGCCAGCCGCACTCCGCCCGGGACAGGGATCGACGGCTACACCTTC.

The rearrangement joins TRBV28 to TRBJ1-1; D possibly corresponds to TRBD1 (5 bases). Trimming left V 7 bases short and J 1 base short, with 13 bases between. The CDR3 loop spans 14 amino acids. Germline-derived CDR1 and CDR2 are MDHEN and SYDVKM. The CDR3 nucleotides are TGTGCCAGCAAGGGGATGAGAAGGAACACTGAAGCTTTCTTT. It specifies CASKGMRRNTEAFF.